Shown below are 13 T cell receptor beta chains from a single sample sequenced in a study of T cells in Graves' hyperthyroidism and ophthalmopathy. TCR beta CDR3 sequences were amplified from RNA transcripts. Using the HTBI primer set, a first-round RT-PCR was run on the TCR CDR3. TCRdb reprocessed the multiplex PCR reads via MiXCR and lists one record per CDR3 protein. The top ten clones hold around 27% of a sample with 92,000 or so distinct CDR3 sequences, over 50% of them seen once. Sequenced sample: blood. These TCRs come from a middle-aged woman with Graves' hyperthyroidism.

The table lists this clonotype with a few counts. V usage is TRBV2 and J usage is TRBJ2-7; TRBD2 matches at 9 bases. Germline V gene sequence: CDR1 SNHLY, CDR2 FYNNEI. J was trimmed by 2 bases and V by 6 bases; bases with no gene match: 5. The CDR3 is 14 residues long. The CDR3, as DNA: TGTGCCAGCAGCATCCTAGCGGGAACCTACGAGCAGTACTTC. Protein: CASSILAGTYEQYF.

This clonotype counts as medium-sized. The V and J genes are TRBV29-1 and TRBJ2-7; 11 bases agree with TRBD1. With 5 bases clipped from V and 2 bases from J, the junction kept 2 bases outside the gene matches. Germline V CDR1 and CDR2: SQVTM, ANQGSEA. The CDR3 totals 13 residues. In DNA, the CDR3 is TGCAGCGTTCCGGGACAGGGGGCCTACGAGCAGTACTTC. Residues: CSVPGQGAYEQYF.

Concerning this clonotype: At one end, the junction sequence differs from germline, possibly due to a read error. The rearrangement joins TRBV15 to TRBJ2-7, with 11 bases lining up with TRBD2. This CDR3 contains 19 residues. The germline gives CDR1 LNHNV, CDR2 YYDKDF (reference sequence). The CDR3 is CASSPIRTSGRIYAYEQYF. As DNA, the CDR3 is TGTGCCAGCAGCCCGATCCGGACTAGCGGGCGCATTTATGCCTACGAGCAGTACTTC.

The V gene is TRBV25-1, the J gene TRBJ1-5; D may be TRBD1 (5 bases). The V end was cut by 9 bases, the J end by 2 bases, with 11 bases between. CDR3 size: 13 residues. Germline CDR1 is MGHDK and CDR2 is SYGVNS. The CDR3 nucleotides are TGTGCCAGAGGGGCGCGGGGCAATCAGCCCCAGCATTTT. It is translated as CARGARGNQPQHF.

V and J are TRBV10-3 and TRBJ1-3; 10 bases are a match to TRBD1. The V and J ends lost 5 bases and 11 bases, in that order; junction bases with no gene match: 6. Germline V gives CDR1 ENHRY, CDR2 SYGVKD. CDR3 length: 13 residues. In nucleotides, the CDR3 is TGTGCCATCAGTTCCGGGACAGGGGACTCCATATATTTT. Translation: CAISSGTGDSIYF.

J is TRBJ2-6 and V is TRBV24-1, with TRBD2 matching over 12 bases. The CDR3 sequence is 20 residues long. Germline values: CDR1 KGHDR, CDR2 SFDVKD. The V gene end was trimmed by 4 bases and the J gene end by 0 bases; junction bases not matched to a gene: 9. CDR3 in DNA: TGTGCCACCAGTGACTCAAAGACTAGCGGGAGCATCTCTGGGGCCAACGTCCTGACTTTC. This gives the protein CATSDSKTSGSISGANVLTF.

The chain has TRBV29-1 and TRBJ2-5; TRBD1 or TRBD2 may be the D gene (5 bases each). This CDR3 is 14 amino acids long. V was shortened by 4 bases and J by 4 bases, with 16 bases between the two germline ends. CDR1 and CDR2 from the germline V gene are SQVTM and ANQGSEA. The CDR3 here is CSVGDLKARETQYF. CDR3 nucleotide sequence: TGCAGCGTTGGGGACCTTAAGGCGAGAGAGACCCAGTACTTC.

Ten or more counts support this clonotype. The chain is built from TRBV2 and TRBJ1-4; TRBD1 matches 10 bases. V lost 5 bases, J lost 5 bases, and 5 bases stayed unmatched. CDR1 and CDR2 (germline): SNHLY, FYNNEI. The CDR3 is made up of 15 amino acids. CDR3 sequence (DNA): TGTGCCAGCAGTTCGCGGACAGGGGGAAATGAAAAACTGTTTTTT. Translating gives CASSSRTGGNEKLFF.

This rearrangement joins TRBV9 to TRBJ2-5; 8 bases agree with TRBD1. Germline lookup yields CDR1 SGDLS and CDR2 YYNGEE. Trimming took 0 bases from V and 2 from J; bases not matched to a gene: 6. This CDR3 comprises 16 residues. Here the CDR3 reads CASSVVQGGDQETQYF. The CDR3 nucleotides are TGTGCCAGCAGCGTAGTACAGGGGGGAGATCAAGAGACCCAGTACTTC.

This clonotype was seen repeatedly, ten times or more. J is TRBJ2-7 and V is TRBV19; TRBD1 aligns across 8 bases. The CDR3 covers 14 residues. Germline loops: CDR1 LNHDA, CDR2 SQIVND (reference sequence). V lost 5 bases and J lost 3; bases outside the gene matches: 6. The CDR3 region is CASSYSGGGYEQYF. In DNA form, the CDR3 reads TGTGCCAGTAGTTATTCAGGGGGCGGCTACGAGCAGTACTTC.

The CDR3 region has the DNA TGTGCCAGCAGCTTGGGGGGTCGGGGTCAGCCCCAGTACTTC. Translating it yields CASSLGGRGQPQYF. The J gene is TRBJ2-7, the V gene TRBV7-2; D might be TRBD2 (6 bases). V shed 3 bases and J shed 10 bases, with 19 bases lying between them. The CDR3 consists of 14 residues. The V gene's germline CDR1 is SGHTA and CDR2 FQGNSA.

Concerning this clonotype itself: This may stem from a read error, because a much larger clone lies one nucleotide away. The CDR3 here is CSAYGGRVSDAQYF. The CDR3 DNA follows: TGCAGTGCTTACGGCGGGAGGGTGTCAGATGCGCAGTATTTT. This chain connects TRBV20-1 to TRBJ2-3, with TRBD2 identical over 9 bases. Germline CDR1 reads DFQATT; CDR2 reads SNEGSKA (reference sequence). The CDR3 covers 14 residues.

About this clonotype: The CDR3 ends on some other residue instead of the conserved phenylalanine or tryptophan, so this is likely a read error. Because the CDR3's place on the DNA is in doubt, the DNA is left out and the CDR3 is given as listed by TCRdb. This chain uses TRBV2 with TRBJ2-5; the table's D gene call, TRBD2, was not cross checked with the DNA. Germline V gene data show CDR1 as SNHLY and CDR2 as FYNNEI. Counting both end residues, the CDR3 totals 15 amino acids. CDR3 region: CASSERGQGSKRPST.